This T cell receptor beta chain was recovered during a study of post-analysis software for immune sequencing data (dated by TCRdb to between 2014 and 2017). For the wider study: Recorded disease courses included relapsing-remitting, secondary progressive and progressive-relapsing multiple sclerosis, with some patients lacking subtype annotation. The patient repertoires were set against around ten previously published healthy control repertoires from donors whose ages ranged from roughly 6 to 26 years. A subset of samples was prepared in parallel using single-end sample barcoding, then pooled and co-amplified after Illumina adapter ligation. General conclusions and limits of the study: When samples were clustered directly using the F measure, samples prepared in the same batch co-clustered strongly, which prompted a batch-effect correction. The control group was slightly older than the multiple sclerosis patient group. Multiple sclerosis patients had significantly lower normalized Chao1 diversity than controls, a result that suggests substantial peripheral T-cell clonal expansion.

To demonstrate the VDJtools post-analysis software, TCR beta repertoires were profiled from the peripheral blood of some 12 young patients with multiple sclerosis. The patients with multiple sclerosis were children and adolescents between roughly 6 and 17 years of age. On this clonotype itself: This clone's antigen is unknown. No clone much larger than this one lies a single base away; base qualities are absent.

Library generation was performed with PCR. The sample was run on an Illumina HiSeq 2500. To reduce PCR and sequencing biases, unique molecular identifiers were incorporated into the TCR beta cDNA libraries. Per 1 to 10 million input T cells, some 500,000 cDNA molecules were obtained, such that each molecule approximated one T cell. The same protocol used for the earlier healthy control dataset was applied to prepare and sequence the patient libraries. Within a given batch, samples were prepared together, multiplexed and sequenced on the same HiSeq lane. The published analysis was carried out like this. MIGEC was used to process the raw barcoded reads, and molecular identifier groups with only a single read were discarded before consensus assembly and CDR3 extraction. VDJtools was used for post-analysis of the clonotype tables, and diversity was normalized by down-sampling every dataset to the size of the smallest sample. To correct batch-related cross-sample contamination, repertoire overlap clustering matched CDR3 amino acid sequences but not nucleotide sequences. TCRdb trimmed the raw reads at Q25, called clones with MiXCR and kept productive beta chains. Merged by CDR3 protein, the rows form single entries marked with the most common genes and DNA. For this entry, the V and J calls and clone size follow TCRdb and not the study's own pipeline. The sample table shows around 400,000 distinct CDR3 sequences, and 30% to 45% are seen once. The ten largest clones take up 6.5% to 8% of the sample.

The TCR sequence derives from a girl aged 2 to 10 with multiple sclerosis. Sequenced sample: blood.

CDR3 sequence: CASSYEGSNEKLFF. The nucleotide sequence is given as TGTGCCAGCAGTTACGAGGGATCTAATGAAAAACTGTTTTTT. Recombination connected TRBV6-5 to TRBJ1-4; the D gene is unclear. The trim is 2 bases for V and 3 bases for J, with a gap of 7 bases between the germline ends. The CDR3 contains 14 residues, cysteine and phenylalanine counted. The entry retains the CDR3 DNA only, 42 bases that are in frame from base 1. The germline V gene provides CDR1 MNHEY and CDR2 SVGAGI.